Shown below are 2 T cell receptor beta chains from a single sample sequenced in a study of cytomegalovirus exposure and HLA in healthy donors. PCR primers comprised 60 Vbeta and 13 Jbeta primers. This table comes from immunoSEQ multiplex PCR, and its TCRdb copy is limited to in-frame clones, with some not included. The data contain 100,000 to 150,000 clones, about three quarters of them singletons. What was sequenced was PBMCs. The receptors stem from a woman aged 40 to 50 in good health and CMV-seronegative.

The chain recombines TRBV27 with TRBJ1-4; D ambiguous. This CDR3 is 15 amino acids long. Germline loops: CDR1 MNHEY, CDR2 SMNVEV (reference sequence). Trimming removed 3 bases from V and 3 bases from J, with 11 bases in between. CDR3 nucleotides: TGTGCCAGCAGTTTGGGGTGGCGGGCTAATGAAAAACTGTTTTTT. This codes for CASSLGWRANEKLFF.

This clone was observed a single time. The chain recombines TRBV6-6 with TRBJ2-7, with no clear D. Germline lookup yields CDR1 MNHNY and CDR2 SVGAGI (reference sequence). V gave up 1 base and J gave up 3 bases, with 7 bases separating them. The CDR3 length is 13 residues. The CDR3 DNA sequence: TGTGCCAGCAGTTACTGGTCGAGCTACGAGCAGTACTTC. It is translated as CASSYWSSYEQYF.